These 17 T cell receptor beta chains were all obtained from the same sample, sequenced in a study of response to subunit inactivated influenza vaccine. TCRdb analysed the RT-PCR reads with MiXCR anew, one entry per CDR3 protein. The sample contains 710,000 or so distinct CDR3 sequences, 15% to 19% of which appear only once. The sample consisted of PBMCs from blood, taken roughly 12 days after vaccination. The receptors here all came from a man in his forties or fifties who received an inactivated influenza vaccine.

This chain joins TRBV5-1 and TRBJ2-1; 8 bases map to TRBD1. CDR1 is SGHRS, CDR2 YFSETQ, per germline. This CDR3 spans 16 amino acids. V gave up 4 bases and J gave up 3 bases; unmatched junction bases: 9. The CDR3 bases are TGCGCCAGCAGCAACAACCCGGGACAGGTCTACAATGAGCAGTTCTTC. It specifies CASSNNPGQVYNEQFF. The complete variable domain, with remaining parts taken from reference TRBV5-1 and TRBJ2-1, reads KAGVTQTPRYLIKTRGQQVTLSCSPISGHRSVSWYQQTPGQGLQFLFEYFSETQRNKGNFPGRFSGRQFSNSRSEMNVSTLELGDSALYLCASSNNPGQVYNEQFFGPGTRLTVL.

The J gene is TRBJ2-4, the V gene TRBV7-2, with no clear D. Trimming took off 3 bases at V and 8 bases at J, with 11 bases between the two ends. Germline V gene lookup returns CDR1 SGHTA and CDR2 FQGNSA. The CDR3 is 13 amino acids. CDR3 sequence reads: CASSFFKVDIQYF. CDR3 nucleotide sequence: TGTGCCAGCAGCTTCTTCAAGGTGGACATTCAGTACTTC.

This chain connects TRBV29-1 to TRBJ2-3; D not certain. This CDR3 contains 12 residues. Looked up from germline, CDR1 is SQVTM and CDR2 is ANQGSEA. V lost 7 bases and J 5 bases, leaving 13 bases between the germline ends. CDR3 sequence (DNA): TGCAGCGGGTCGGCCCGCCGAGATACGCAGTATTTT. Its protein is CSGSARRDTQYF.

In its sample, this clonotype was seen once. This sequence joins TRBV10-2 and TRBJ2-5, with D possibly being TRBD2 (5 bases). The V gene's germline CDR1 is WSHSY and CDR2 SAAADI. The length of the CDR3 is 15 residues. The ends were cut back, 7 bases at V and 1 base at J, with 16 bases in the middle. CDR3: CASTQPGWGQETQYF. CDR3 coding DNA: TGCGCCAGCACCCAGCCGGGATGGGGCCAAGAGACCCAGTACTTC.

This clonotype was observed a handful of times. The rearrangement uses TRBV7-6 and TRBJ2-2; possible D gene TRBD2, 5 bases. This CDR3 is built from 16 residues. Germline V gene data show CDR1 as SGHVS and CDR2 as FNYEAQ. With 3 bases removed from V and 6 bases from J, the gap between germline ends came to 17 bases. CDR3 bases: TGTGCCAGCAGCTTCCTTCCCGGACTTTCTTCCGGGGAGCTGTTTTTT. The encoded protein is CASSFLPGLSSGELFF.

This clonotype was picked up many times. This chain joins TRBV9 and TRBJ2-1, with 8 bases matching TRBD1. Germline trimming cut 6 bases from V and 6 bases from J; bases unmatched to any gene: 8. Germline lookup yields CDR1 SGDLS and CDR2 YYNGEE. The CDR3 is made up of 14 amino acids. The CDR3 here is CASTPGQGFNEQFF. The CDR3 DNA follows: TGTGCCAGCACCCCCGGACAGGGTTTCAATGAGCAGTTCTTC.

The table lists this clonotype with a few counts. CDR3 in amino acids: CASSRTTRSGANVLTF. CDR3 DNA: TGTGCCAGCAGTAGAACTACAAGATCTGGGGCCAACGTCCTGACTTTC. The rearrangement uses TRBV6-1 and TRBJ2-6; D gene unclear. Trimming shortened V by 5 bases and J by 1 base, and 12 bases separated the two germline ends. This CDR3 is 16 amino acids long. The V gene's germline CDR1 is MNHNS and CDR2 SASEGT.

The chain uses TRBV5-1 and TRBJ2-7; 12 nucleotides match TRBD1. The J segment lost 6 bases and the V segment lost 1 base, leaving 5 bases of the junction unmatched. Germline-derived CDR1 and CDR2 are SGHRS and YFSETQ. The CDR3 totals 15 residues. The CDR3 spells CASSLLGQGASEQYF. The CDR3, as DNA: TGCGCCAGCAGCTTGCTGGGACAGGGGGCATCCGAGCAGTACTTC.

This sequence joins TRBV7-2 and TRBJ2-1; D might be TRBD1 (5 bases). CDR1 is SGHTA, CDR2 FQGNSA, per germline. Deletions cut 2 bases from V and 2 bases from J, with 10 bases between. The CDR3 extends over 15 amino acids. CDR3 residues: CASSLSTGTYNEQFF. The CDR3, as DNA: TGTGCCAGCAGCTTATCCACAGGAACCTACAATGAGCAGTTCTTC.

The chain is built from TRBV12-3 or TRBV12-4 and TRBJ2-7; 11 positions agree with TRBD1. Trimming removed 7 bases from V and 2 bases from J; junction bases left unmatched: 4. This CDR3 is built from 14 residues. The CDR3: CASKRTGGAYEQYF. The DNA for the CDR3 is TGTGCCAGCAAGCGGACAGGGGGCGCCTACGAGCAGTACTTC.

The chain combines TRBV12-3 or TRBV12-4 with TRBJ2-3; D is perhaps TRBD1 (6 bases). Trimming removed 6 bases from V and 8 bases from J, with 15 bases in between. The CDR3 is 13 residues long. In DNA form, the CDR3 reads TGTGCCAGCAGCCTTTCAGGGGAAGGTACGCAGTATTTT. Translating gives CASSLSGEGTQYF.

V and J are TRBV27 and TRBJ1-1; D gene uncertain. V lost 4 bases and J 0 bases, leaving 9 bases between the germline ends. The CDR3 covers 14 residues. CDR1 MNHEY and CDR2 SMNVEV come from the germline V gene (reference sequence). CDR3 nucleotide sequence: TGTGCCAGCAGTTCCCTGCCGATGAACACTGAAGCTTTCTTT. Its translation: CASSSLPMNTEAFF.

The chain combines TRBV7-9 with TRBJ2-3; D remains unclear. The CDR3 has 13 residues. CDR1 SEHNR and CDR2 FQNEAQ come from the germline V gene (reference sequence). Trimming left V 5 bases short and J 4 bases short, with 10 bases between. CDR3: CASSPDLPDTQYF. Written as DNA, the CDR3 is TGTGCCAGCAGCCCAGACTTGCCAGATACGCAGTATTTT.

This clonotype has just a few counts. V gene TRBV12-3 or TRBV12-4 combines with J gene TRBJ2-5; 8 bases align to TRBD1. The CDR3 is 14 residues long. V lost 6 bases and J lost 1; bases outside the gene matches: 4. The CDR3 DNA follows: TGTGCCAGCAGCAACACAGGGGGCCAAGAGACCCAGTACTTC. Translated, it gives CASSNTGGQETQYF.

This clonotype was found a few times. The CDR3 DNA follows: TGTGCCTCCATAGGAATGGGGACTAGCGGGAGGCAAGAGACCCAGTACTTC. Amino acids: CASIGMGTSGRQETQYF. This chain uses TRBV2 with TRBJ2-5; TRBD2 matches at 15 bases. J gave up 2 bases and V 11 bases, and 12 bases lay outside the gene matches. The CDR3 has 17 amino acids. Germline V CDR1 and CDR2: SNHLY, FYNNEI.

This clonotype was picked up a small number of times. The CDR3 loop reads CASSPRAGGTEKLFF. The CDR3 coding sequence is TGTGCCAGCAGCCCCAGGGCAGGGGGCACTGAAAAACTGTTTTTT. This chain uses TRBV3-1 with TRBJ1-4; 8 nucleotides line up with TRBD1. The CDR3 sequence is 15 residues long. After removal of 4 bases from V and 7 bases from J, the junction contained 8 bases not matched to a gene. Germline V gives CDR1 LGHDT, CDR2 YNNKEL (reference sequence).

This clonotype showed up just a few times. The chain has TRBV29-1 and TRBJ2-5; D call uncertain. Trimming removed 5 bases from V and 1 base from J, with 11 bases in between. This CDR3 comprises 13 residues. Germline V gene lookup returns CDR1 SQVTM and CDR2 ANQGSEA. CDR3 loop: CSVPGGLQETQYF. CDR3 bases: TGCAGCGTTCCAGGTGGGCTCCAAGAGACCCAGTACTTC.